Listed below are T cell receptor beta chains from one sample, sequenced in a study of persistence of HIV-infected CD4 T cells. Method: immunoSEQ multiplex PCR; TCRdb's copy keeps in-frame clones and lacks some. Counted here are roughly 35,000 clones, more than 75% occurring once; the ten biggest clones make up around 1%. What these receptors recognize is not known. Material: cultured CD4+ T cells from PBMCs, obtained from a patient who received antiretroviral therapy. These receptor sequences come from an adult with HIV. The donor label of this sample is uncertain. Both conserved end residues are part of each CDR3. The D gene is left open where the match is weak. Size values are once, few and many counts, or a class for expanded clones, and some rows have none.

J	V	size	D	DNA	CDR3
TRBJ1-6	TRBV12-3/TRBV12-4	.	.	TGTGCCAGCAGCCCCACGGACCGGTCGGACCTCCACTTT	CASSPTDRSDLHF
TRBJ2-2	TRBV19	.	TRBD1	TGTGCCAGTAGTCGGGACAGGGTCAACACCGGGGAGCTGTTTTTT	CASSRDRVNTGELFF
TRBJ1-1	TRBV2	.	.	TGTGCCAGCAGTGAAAATATCTGGGGGGCTTTCTTT	CASSENIWGAFF
TRBJ1-4	TRBV9	few	TRBD1	TGTGCCAGCAGCGTAGGGACAGGGCCGGGGGAAAAACTGTTTTTT	CASSVGTGPGEKLFF
TRBJ2-2	TRBV5-5	.	.	TGTGCCAGCAGCTTGGCCCCCGGAAACACCGGGGAGCTGTTTTTT	CASSLAPGNTGELFF
TRBJ2-4	TRBV6-5	.	.	TGTGCCAGCAGTCCTCTGCCGGGGCGGGACATTCAGTACTTC	CASSPLPGRDIQYF
TRBJ1-1	TRBV29-1	few	.	TGCAGCGTGATACGGGGGGGGAACACTGAAGCTTTCTTT	CSVIRGGNTEAFF
TRBJ1-4	TRBV5-6	.	TRBD1	TGTGCCAGCAGCTCGAAGTTTGAGGGGGCTAACGAAAAACTGTTTTTT	CASSSKFEGANEKLFF
TRBJ2-7	TRBV10-2	few	TRBD2	TGCGCCAGCAAATTGACTAGCGGGCCCTACGAGCAGTACTTC	CASKLTSGPYEQYF
TRBJ1-2	TRBV6-6	.	.	TGTGCCAGCAGCTACGGGCCCGGTCAGGGCTACACCTTC	CASSYGPGQGYTF
TRBJ1-1	TRBV29-1	.	.	TGCAGCGTCAGGGTTCCCCCAAACACTGAAGCTTTCTTT	CSVRVPPNTEAFF
TRBJ2-5	TRBV29-1	.	.	TGCAGCGTTGTGGAATTGCCGGGGGAGACCCAGTACTTC	CSVVELPGETQYF
TRBJ2-4	TRBV2	.	.	TGTGCCAGCTTCCAGGGGGGAGCCAAAAACATTCAGTACTTC	CASFQGGAKNIQYF
TRBJ1-5	TRBV5-8	few	.	TGTGCCAGCAGCTTGGTCCCGGGACGGGATAGCAATCAGCCCCAGCATTTT	CASSLVPGRDSNQPQHF
TRBJ2-1	TRBV19	once	TRBD1	TGTGCCAGTAGTAAAGAGGACAGGGGTGGCAATGAGCAGTTCTTC	CASSKEDRGGNEQFF
TRBJ1-2	TRBV3-1/TRBV3-2	.	.	TGTGCCAGCAGCCCGGGGCAGACGTTGATTTATGGCTACACCTTC	CASSPGQTLIYGYTF
TRBJ1-1	TRBV27	.	TRBD1	TGTGCCAGCAGTTTATCGACAGGGTTGAAGGCTGAAGCTTTCTTT	CASSLSTGLKAEAFF
TRBJ1-3	TRBV5-6	.	.	TGTGCCAGCAGCTTGTCGGGGACTGGAAACACCATATATTTT	CASSLSGTGNTIYF
TRBJ2-5	TRBV20-1	.	.	TGCAGTGCTAGTATTGCGGGACCGACGCCCTGGGAGACCCAGTACTTC	CSASIAGPTPWETQYF
TRBJ1-5	TRBV28	.	.	TGTGCCAGCAGTTTACGGCGCCTCAATCAGCCCCAGCATTTT	CASSLRRLNQPQHF